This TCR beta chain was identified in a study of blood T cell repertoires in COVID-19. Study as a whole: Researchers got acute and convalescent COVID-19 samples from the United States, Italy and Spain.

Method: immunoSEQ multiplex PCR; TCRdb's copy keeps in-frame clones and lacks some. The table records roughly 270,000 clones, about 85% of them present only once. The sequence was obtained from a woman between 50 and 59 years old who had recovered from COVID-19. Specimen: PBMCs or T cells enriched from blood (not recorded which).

Here the CDR3 reads CASSGVPGENTGELFF. The CDR3 nucleotides are TGCGCCAGCAGCGGGGTACCGGGAGAAAACACCGGGGAGCTGTTTTTT. V and J are TRBV5-1 and TRBJ2-2, with D possibly matching TRBD2 (6 bases). The germline V and J ends were trimmed by 4 bases and 2 bases, with 15 bases remaining between them. Germline-derived CDR1 and CDR2 are SGHRS and YFSETQ. The CDR3 covers 16 residues.